A single sample gave rise to the 23 T cell receptor beta chains below, sequenced in a study of OX40 agonist ivuxolimab in advanced cancers. Library creation used the immunoSEQ multiplex PCR assay. TCRdb holds this immuneACCESS table with in-frame rearrangements only. Some clones are missing; in checked studies, unresolved V genes explain under half, and the rest has no known cause. This sample holds more than 50,000 clones; 90% to 95% were observed only once. Roughly a fifth of the sample comes from the top ten. Sequences were derived from CD4+ or CD8+ T cells sorted from blood, sampled in a trial of the OX40 agonist ivuxolimab. Every receptor here comes from an adult with an advanced solid tumor such as melanoma, head and neck, liver or kidney cancer.

V and J are TRBV28 and TRBJ2-6, with D unresolved. Germline assignment: CDR1 MDHEN and CDR2 SYDVKM. Trimming took off 6 bases at V and 3 bases at J, with 12 bases between the two ends. This CDR3 comprises 15 residues. In DNA form, the CDR3 reads TGTGCCAGCAGCCCCATTCCTGGTGGGGCCAACGTCCTGACTTTC. This sequence encodes CASSPIPGGANVLTF. Variable domain in full (rest from reference TRBV28 and TRBJ2-6): DVKVTQSSRYLVKRTGEKVFLECVQDMDHENMFWYRQDPGLGLRLIYFSYDVKMKEKGDIPEGYSVSREKKERFSLILESASTNQTSMYLCASSPIPGGANVLTFGAGSRLTVL.

V is TRBV28 and J is TRBJ2-1; 7 bases line up with TRBD1. The V gene end was trimmed by 6 bases and the J gene end by 0 bases; junction bases not matched to a gene: 14. This CDR3 is built from 18 residues. The germline V gene has CDR1 MDHEN and CDR2 SYDVKM. DNA of the CDR3: TGTGCCAGCAGAAAGGGGGCCCCGTTAACTAGCTCCTACAATGAGCAGTTCTTC. Residues: CASRKGAPLTSSYNEQFF.

This clone was seen just once. This rearrangement joins TRBV19 to TRBJ1-2; tentative D call: TRBD1 (5 bases). Germline V gives CDR1 LNHDA, CDR2 SQIVND (reference sequence). Between the trimmed V and J ends, which lost 6 bases and 2 bases, there was a span of 19 bases. CDR3 size: 16 residues. CDR3 DNA: TGTGCCAGTAGGGAAAACCCAGGGTCCCCCAACTATGGCTACACCTTC. It translates to CASRENPGSPNYGYTF.

This chain uses TRBV2 with TRBJ2-5; no definite D call. The V gene lost 5 bases and the J gene lost 5 bases, with 21 bases spanning the gap. This CDR3 has 16 residues. The germline V gene has CDR1 SNHLY and CDR2 FYNNEI. The CDR3 region is CASSPKWGGRMETQYF. In DNA form, the CDR3 reads TGTGCCAGCAGTCCCAAATGGGGTGGGCGGATGGAGACCCAGTACTTC.

V and J are TRBV9 and TRBJ2-6; 11 bases agree with TRBD2. The CDR3 covers 20 residues. Trimming at V came to 4 bases and at J to 0 bases, leaving 12 bases not matched to a gene. Germline CDR1 reads SGDLS; CDR2 reads YYNGEE. In DNA, the CDR3 is TGTGCCAGCAGCACGCGGACCCCTAGCGGGGGGAACTCTGGGGCCAACGTCCTGACTTTC. Translating it yields CASSTRTPSGGNSGANVLTF.

The chain combines TRBV28 with TRBJ1-5; D remains unclear. Germline CDR1 is MDHEN and CDR2 is SYDVKM. This CDR3 has 14 amino acids. The V end was cut by 3 bases, the J end by 3 bases, with 9 bases between. The CDR3, as DNA: TGTGCCAGCAGTTTTATAGGCTCCAATCAGCCCCAGCATTTT. Its translation: CASSFIGSNQPQHF.

The CDR3 here is CASSSPGQGAANIQYF. The CDR3, as DNA: TGTGCCAGCAGCTCCCCGGGACAGGGAGCGGCAAACATTCAGTACTTC. The gene calls are TRBV11-2 and TRBJ2-4, with 9 bases matching TRBD1. The CDR3 is 16 residues long. Germline V gene data show CDR1 as SGHAT and CDR2 as FQNNGV. Unmatched junction bases numbered 10, after V lost 4 bases and J lost 6 bases.

CDR3 sequence: CATSPSSTYEQYF. The CDR3 bases are TGTGCCACCAGCCCTTCCTCTACCTACGAGCAGTACTTC. This rearrangement joins TRBV15 to TRBJ2-7; D is uncertain. The CDR3 has 13 residues. Germline assignment: CDR1 LNHNV and CDR2 YYDKDF (reference sequence). Between the trimmed V and J ends, which lost 5 bases and 2 bases, there was a span of 10 bases.

The gene calls are TRBV5-1 and TRBJ1-2; D unclear. CDR1 and CDR2 (germline): SGHRS, YFSETQ. The CDR3 consists of 12 residues. V lost 0 bases and J 5 bases, leaving 5 bases between the germline ends. CDR3 sequence (DNA): TGCGCCAGCAGCTTGGGAAATTATGGCTACACCTTC. This translates into CASSLGNYGYTF.

Comment on this clone: In the same sample, other DNA sequences code for this CDR3. This rearrangement joins TRBV30 to TRBJ2-7; a weak D match, TRBD1 (6 bases). Per the germline V gene, CDR1 is GTSNPN and CDR2 is SVGIG (reference sequence). This CDR3 comprises 20 residues. V lost 2 bases and J 3 bases, leaving 32 bases between the germline ends. The CDR3 is CAWSLNLQGLSSLGNYEQYF. CDR3 bases: TGTGCCTGGAGTCTTAATCTACAGGGTTTATCTTCTTTGGGCAACTACGAGCAGTACTTC.

This rearrangement joins TRBV4-2 to TRBJ2-7; D possibly matches TRBD1 or TRBD2 (5 bases each). Between the trimmed V and J ends, which lost 0 bases and 3 bases, there was a span of 12 bases. Germline values: CDR1 LGHNA, CDR2 YNFKEQ. This CDR3 region has 15 residues. The DNA of the CDR3 is TGTGCCAGCAGCCAAGAGGGAGACAGTTACTACGAGCAGTACTTC. Residues: CASSQEGDSYYEQYF.

This clone came up a few times. The chain employs TRBV5-1 and TRBJ2-1; TRBD2 agrees at 14 bases. The trim removed 1 base at V and 3 bases at J, leaving 18 bases unmatched. CDR3 length equals 22 residues. CDR1 and CDR2 (germline): SGHRS, YFSETQ. The CDR3 sequence: CASSLYGGPGLAGEGGYNEQFF. CDR3 DNA: TGCGCCAGCAGCTTGTATGGTGGTCCGGGACTAGCGGGAGAAGGGGGCTACAATGAGCAGTTCTTC.

This rearrangement joins TRBV14 to TRBJ2-7; possibly TRBD2 for D (6 bases). Between the trimmed V and J ends, which lost 0 bases and 2 bases, there was a span of 14 bases. Germline CDR1 reads SGHDN; CDR2 reads FVKESK. This CDR3 region has 16 residues. Here the CDR3 DNA reads TGTGCCAGCAGCCAAGATCTGGGGGAGGATCCCTACGAGCAGTACTTC. It translates to CASSQDLGEDPYEQYF. Combining the CDR3 with reference TRBV14 and TRBJ2-7 gives the whole variable domain EAGVTQFPSHSVIEKGQTVTLRCDPISGHDNLYWYRRVMGKEIKFLLHFVKESKQDESGMPNNRFLAERTGGTYSTLKVQPAELEDSGVYFCASSQDLGEDPYEQYFGPGTRLTVT.

J is TRBJ1-1 and V is TRBV4-3; no firm D call. The V and J ends lost 0 bases and 0 bases respectively, with 8 bases between them. This CDR3 comprises 15 residues. CDR1 and CDR2 from the germline V gene are LGHNA and YSLEER. CDR3 bases: TGCGCCAGCAGCCAAGATCGAAGGCTGAACACTGAAGCTTTCTTT. It encodes CASSQDRRLNTEAFF.

The J gene is TRBJ2-5, the V gene TRBV7-9, with 7 bases identical to TRBD2. CDR1 is SEHNR, CDR2 FQNEAQ, per germline (reference sequence). The CDR3 is 15 residues long. The V segment lost 1 base and the J segment 4 bases; nucleotides outside the gene matches: 6. In nucleotides, the CDR3 is TGTGCCAGCAGCTTAGGGTTCGGGAGGTTAGAGACCCAGTACTTC. Translation gives CASSLGFGRLETQYF.

The chain has TRBV28 and TRBJ2-3, with D maybe TRBD2 (6 bases). The V gene's germline CDR1 is MDHEN and CDR2 SYDVKM. The CDR3 covers 14 residues. V was clipped by 5 bases and J by 3 bases, with 12 bases between them. CDR3 nucleotides: TGTGCCAGCAGTAAGATTGGAGGGACAGATACGCAGTATTTT. Translating gives CASSKIGGTDTQYF.

The genes are TRBV27 and TRBJ1-2; no definite D call. The germline gives CDR1 MNHEY, CDR2 SMNVEV (reference sequence). V lost 2 bases and J lost 8, with 15 bases in between. The CDR3 is made up of 14 amino acids. Here the CDR3 reads CASSLGSRAEGYTF. CDR3 DNA sequence: TGTGCCAGCAGTTTAGGCTCACGCGCGGAGGGCTACACCTTC.

This clone was seen only once. The V call is TRBV5-4, the J call TRBJ2-1; D ambiguous. V gave up 6 bases and J gave up 6 bases, with 13 bases separating them. The CDR3 totals 13 residues. Per the germline V gene, CDR1 is SGHNT and CDR2 is YYREEE (reference sequence). CDR3 DNA sequence: TGTGCCAGCACAAGGCGGAAGGGCAATGAGCAGTTCTTC. As protein: CASTRRKGNEQFF.

The genes are TRBV7-2 and TRBJ1-5; perhaps TRBD1 as D (5 bases). Trimming stripped 8 bases from V and 0 bases from J, with 8 bases between. Germline V gene data show CDR1 as SGHTA and CDR2 as FQGNSA. The CDR3 runs to 13 residues. Here the CDR3 reads CASGGYSNQPQHF. The CDR3 DNA follows: TGTGCCAGCGGGGGGTATAGCAATCAGCCCCAGCATTTT.

The rearrangement uses TRBV4-1 and TRBJ1-1; possibly TRBD1 for D (5 bases). Germline CDR1 reads MGHRA; CDR2 reads YSYEKL. V was pared by 1 base and J by 1 base, with 7 bases between. CDR3 size: 14 residues. For the CDR3, the DNA is TGCGCCAGCAGCCAAGGACAGACGAACACTGAAGCTTTCTTT. Its protein is CASSQGQTNTEAFF.

This sequence joins TRBV29-1 and TRBJ2-5; the D gene is possibly TRBD2 (5 bases). Per germline, CDR1 SQVTM and CDR2 ANQGSEA. The CDR3 loop spans 13 amino acids. Trimming removed 3 bases from V and 4 bases from J, with 12 bases in between. CDR3 sequence: CSVDGGTVETQYF. Written as DNA, the CDR3 is TGCAGCGTTGACGGAGGAACGGTAGAGACCCAGTACTTC. The variable domain in full, completed from reference TRBV29-1 and TRBJ2-5, reads SAVISQKPSRDICQRGTSLTIQCQVDSQVTMMFWYRQQPGQSLTLIATANQGSEATYESGFVIDKFPISRPNLTFSTLTVSNMSPEDSSIYLCSVDGGTVETQYFGPGTRLLVL.

CDR3 sequence: CASSEWGGWETQYF. The CDR3 DNA reads TGTGCCAGCAGTGAATGGGGGGGGTGGGAGACCCAGTACTTC. The chain uses TRBV25-1 and TRBJ2-5; TRBD2 aligns across 7 bases. V was clipped by 1 base and J by 5 bases; unmatched bases: 4. Germline V gene sequence: CDR1 MGHDK, CDR2 SYGVNS. This CDR3 has 14 amino acids.

This clone was seen only a few times. The chain links TRBV29-1 to TRBJ2-7; 8 bases map to TRBD1. The J segment lost 1 base and the V segment lost 4 bases, leaving 3 bases of the junction unmatched. The length of the CDR3 is 13 residues. CDR1 is SQVTM and CDR2 is ANQGSEA in the germline V gene. This chain's CDR3 is CSVGTGKSYEQYF. The CDR3 bases are TGCAGCGTTGGGACAGGGAAATCCTACGAGCAGTACTTC.